These T cell receptor beta chains were read from a single sample in a study of T-cell reconstitution after alpha-beta-depleted transplantation in children. MiXCR, applied by TCRdb to the PCR reads, yields one record per CDR3 protein. The table has approximately 210,000 distinct CDR3 sequences, roughly 15% seen once; the top ten hold just under 45%. The sample in question was PBMCs, mostly from graft donor cells, obtained 360 days after TCRalphabeta/CD19-depleted stem cell transplant. The origin of the receptors is a male patient between 2 and 10 years old who had a stem cell transplant for acute lymphoblastic leukemia, so the T cells may come from the graft donor. Both conserved end residues are part of each CDR3. Fields, in order: D gene, clone size, J gene, V gene, CDR3 DNA, CDR3 protein. The D gene is left open where the match is weak. A clone size is listed for some rows: how often the clone was seen (once, few, many), or a class if it is expanded.

d_call: TRBD1
clone_size: once
j_call: TRBJ1-3
v_call: TRBV20-1
cdr3_nt: TGCTGTGCTAGAGAAAGCGGGGACAGCTCTGGAAACACCATATATTTT
cdr3_aa: CCARESGDSSGNTIYF

d_call: -
clone_size: few
j_call: TRBJ2-3
v_call: TRBV5-1
cdr3_nt: TGCGCCAGCAGCTTGGAGCCGGGGGTAACAGATACGCAGTATTTT
cdr3_aa: CASSLEPGVTDTQYF

d_call: TRBD2
clone_size: -
j_call: TRBJ2-1
v_call: TRBV20-1
cdr3_nt: TGCAGTGCTAGAGACGGGACTAGTTCAGCATTCTATGAGCAGTTCTTC
cdr3_aa: CSARDGTSSAFYEQFF

d_call: TRBD2
clone_size: few
j_call: TRBJ2-2
v_call: TRBV11-2
cdr3_nt: TGTGCCAGCAGCCCGGGGTTGGGACTAGCGGACGCGAACACCGGGGAGCTGTTTTTT
cdr3_aa: CASSPGLGLADANTGELFF

d_call: -
clone_size: few
j_call: TRBJ2-7
v_call: TRBV21-1
cdr3_nt: TGTGCCAGCAGCACCTGGGAGGGACTAGAAGTCCCCGGGGACGAGCAGTACTTC
cdr3_aa: CASSTWEGLEVPGDEQYF

d_call: TRBD2
clone_size: -
j_call: TRBJ2-3
v_call: TRBV7-2
cdr3_nt: TGTGCCAGCACTGGGGCTAGCGGGGCAGATACGCAGTATTTT
cdr3_aa: CASTGASGADTQYF

d_call: -
clone_size: few
j_call: TRBJ1-1
v_call: TRBV27
cdr3_nt: TGTGCCAGCAGTTTGCCCAATCATCGGGGGGTCACTGAAGCTTTCTTT
cdr3_aa: CASSLPNHRGVTEAFF

d_call: -
clone_size: few
j_call: TRBJ1-4
v_call: TRBV27
cdr3_nt: TGTGCCAGCAGCTCGAACAGGGTTGCAACTAATGAAAAACTGTTTTTT
cdr3_aa: CASSSNRVATNEKLFF

d_call: -
clone_size: few
j_call: TRBJ1-5
v_call: TRBV18
cdr3_nt: TGTGCCAGCTCACCAAGGGGAGGGGAGGCTCAGCCCCAGCATTTT
cdr3_aa: CASSPRGGEAQPQHF

d_call: -
clone_size: few
j_call: TRBJ2-5
v_call: TRBV12-3/TRBV12-4
cdr3_nt: TGTGCCAGCAGTTTTATCCTTCAACAAGAGACCCAGTACTTC
cdr3_aa: CASSFILQQETQYF

d_call: -
clone_size: few
j_call: TRBJ1-1
v_call: TRBV12-3/TRBV12-4
cdr3_nt: TGTGCCAGCACCCCAACAGGGCCGAACACTGAAGCTTTCTTT
cdr3_aa: CASTPTGPNTEAFF

d_call: -
clone_size: -
j_call: TRBJ2-2
v_call: TRBV10-3
cdr3_nt: TGTGCCATCAGTGAAGGGCAGTCGAACACCGGGGAGCTGTTTTTT
cdr3_aa: CAISEGQSNTGELFF

d_call: TRBD2
clone_size: many
j_call: TRBJ2-7
v_call: TRBV10-3
cdr3_nt: TGTGCCATCAGTGAGTCGAGCGGGACCGAGCAGTACTTC
cdr3_aa: CAISESSGTEQYF

d_call: -
clone_size: few
j_call: TRBJ2-7
v_call: TRBV12-3/TRBV12-4
cdr3_nt: TGTGCCAGCCGAGGGACGGACTACTACGAGCAGTACTTC
cdr3_aa: CASRGTDYYEQYF

d_call: -
clone_size: -
j_call: TRBJ2-7
v_call: TRBV12-3/TRBV12-4
cdr3_nt: TGTGCCAGCAGCTCCCAGGACGGTCTTCCCGAGCAGTACTTC
cdr3_aa: CASSSQDGLPEQYF

d_call: TRBD2
clone_size: once
j_call: TRBJ2-3
v_call: TRBV2
cdr3_nt: TGTGCCAGCAGTAGCGGGACTAGCGTCACAGATACGCAGTATTTT
cdr3_aa: CASSSGTSVTDTQYF

d_call: -
clone_size: -
j_call: TRBJ2-2
v_call: TRBV5-1
cdr3_nt: TGCGCCAGCAGCTTAGGGGCAGGGACCACCGGGGAGCTGTTTTTT
cdr3_aa: CASSLGAGTTGELFF

d_call: TRBD1
clone_size: -
j_call: TRBJ1-5
v_call: TRBV20-1
cdr3_nt: TGCAGTGCGGAAGGGACAGTCTATAGCAATCAGCCCCAGCATTTT
cdr3_aa: CSAEGTVYSNQPQHF

d_call: TRBD1
clone_size: -
j_call: TRBJ2-2
v_call: TRBV6-1
cdr3_nt: TGTGCCAGCAGTAGGGGGCCAACCGCGAACACCGGGGAGCTGTTTTTT
cdr3_aa: CASSRGPTANTGELFF

d_call: -
clone_size: -
j_call: TRBJ2-7
v_call: TRBV28
cdr3_nt: TGTGCCAGCAGTCCACTCGCTAGGGAGCTGTACTTC
cdr3_aa: CASSPLARELYF

d_call: -
clone_size: -
j_call: TRBJ2-7
v_call: TRBV7-2
cdr3_nt: TGTGCCAGCAGCTTAGTAGGGCGACAGCCTTCCTACGAGCAGTACTTC
cdr3_aa: CASSLVGRQPSYEQYF

d_call: -
clone_size: many
j_call: TRBJ2-1
v_call: TRBV5-1
cdr3_nt: TGCGCCAGCAGCTTGGGCAGCTACAATGAGCAGTTCTTC
cdr3_aa: CASSLGSYNEQFF

d_call: -
clone_size: few
j_call: TRBJ2-3
v_call: TRBV25-1
cdr3_nt: TGTGCCAGCAGTGAATTAAGGGGGGAGTTTAGCGCAGATACGCAGTATTTT
cdr3_aa: CASSELRGEFSADTQYF

d_call: TRBD1
clone_size: -
j_call: TRBJ2-1
v_call: TRBV18
cdr3_nt: TGTGCCAGCTCACCAGGGATCGGACAGGCCTACAATGAGCAGTTCTTC
cdr3_aa: CASSPGIGQAYNEQFF

d_call: -
clone_size: many
j_call: TRBJ2-7
v_call: TRBV27
cdr3_nt: TGTGCCAGCAGTTTATCCGGGGTCGAGCAGTACTTC
cdr3_aa: CASSLSGVEQYF

d_call: -
clone_size: -
j_call: TRBJ1-1
v_call: TRBV5-1
cdr3_nt: TGCGCCAGCAGCTTGGTTATCAGGGATTTCACTGAAGCTTTCTTT
cdr3_aa: CASSLVIRDFTEAFF

d_call: -
clone_size: few
j_call: TRBJ1-5
v_call: TRBV20-1
cdr3_nt: TGCAGTGCGCCCCAAAAAAGGGGTCAGCCCCAGCATTTT
cdr3_aa: CSAPQKRGQPQHF

d_call: -
clone_size: -
j_call: TRBJ2-3
v_call: TRBV6-1
cdr3_nt: TGTGCCAGCAGTGGGTGGGTAGGCCACGCTGATAATACGCAGTATTTT
cdr3_aa: CASSGWVGHADNTQYF

d_call: TRBD1
clone_size: -
j_call: TRBJ2-6
v_call: TRBV2
cdr3_nt: TGTGCCACGCTACCGGGACAGGGAGGCTCTGGGGCCAACGTCCTGACTTTC
cdr3_aa: CATLPGQGGSGANVLTF

d_call: TRBD2
clone_size: -
j_call: TRBJ2-7
v_call: TRBV7-2
cdr3_nt: TGTGCCAGCAGCTTAAAAAGCGGGGGCCACGAGCAGTACTTC
cdr3_aa: CASSLKSGGHEQYF

d_call: -
clone_size: -
j_call: TRBJ2-3
v_call: TRBV4-3
cdr3_nt: TGCGCCAGCAGCCAGTACCAAACAGATACGCAGTATTTT
cdr3_aa: CASSQYQTDTQYF

d_call: TRBD2
clone_size: -
j_call: TRBJ2-1
v_call: TRBV20-1
cdr3_nt: TGCAGTGCTAGAGATCACGCCCCACTAGCGGAGTACAATGAGCAGTTCTTC
cdr3_aa: CSARDHAPLAEYNEQFF

d_call: -
clone_size: few
j_call: TRBJ1-5
v_call: TRBV4-1
cdr3_nt: TGCGCCAGCAGCCCGCTGGGTCAGGGGCCTTTTAGCAATCAGCCCCAGCATTTT
cdr3_aa: CASSPLGQGPFSNQPQHF

d_call: -
clone_size: few
j_call: TRBJ2-2
v_call: TRBV27
cdr3_nt: TGTGCCAGCAGTTTAAGAGGGTTCAAGCTGTTTTTT
cdr3_aa: CASSLRGFKLFF

d_call: TRBD1
clone_size: -
j_call: TRBJ1-1
v_call: TRBV4-1
cdr3_nt: TGCGCCAGCAGCCAAGGAGGGACAGGGGTCTTGAACACTGAAGCTTTCTTT
cdr3_aa: CASSQGGTGVLNTEAFF

d_call: TRBD1
clone_size: -
j_call: TRBJ2-7
v_call: TRBV7-8
cdr3_nt: TGTGCCAGCAGCCTTATAGCCCGGGGACAGGGGCGCATGGTTCCCTACGAGCAGTACTTC
cdr3_aa: CASSLIARGQGRMVPYEQYF

d_call: -
clone_size: -
j_call: TRBJ1-4
v_call: TRBV30
cdr3_nt: TGTGCCTGGAGTGGGGGGACTCATAATGAAAAACTGTTTTTT
cdr3_aa: CAWSGGTHNEKLFF

d_call: -
clone_size: -
j_call: TRBJ1-5
v_call: TRBV30
cdr3_nt: TGTGCCTGGAGACAGGGAGGCCAGCCCCAGCATTTT
cdr3_aa: CAWRQGGQPQHF

d_call: TRBD1
clone_size: many
j_call: TRBJ1-4
v_call: TRBV5-6
cdr3_nt: TGTGCCAGCAGCAGATGGGACAGGCGTGAAAAACTGTTTTTT
cdr3_aa: CASSRWDRREKLFF

d_call: -
clone_size: few
j_call: TRBJ1-1
v_call: TRBV6-5
cdr3_nt: TGTGCCAGCAGTTACGAGTTAGGTACAGCGTCCGAAGCTTTCTTT
cdr3_aa: CASSYELGTASEAFF

d_call: TRBD2
clone_size: many
j_call: TRBJ2-1
v_call: TRBV12-3/TRBV12-4
cdr3_nt: TGTGCCAGCAGTTCCAGCTCAACTAGCGGGGGGTCTAAAGGGGTCAATGAGCAGTTCTTC
cdr3_aa: CASSSSSTSGGSKGVNEQFF

d_call: -
clone_size: few
j_call: TRBJ2-3
v_call: TRBV7-8
cdr3_nt: TGTGCCAGCAGAGACTCGAGGTTGGGGGCAGATACGCAGTATTTT
cdr3_aa: CASRDSRLGADTQYF

d_call: -
clone_size: few
j_call: TRBJ2-2
v_call: TRBV5-1
cdr3_nt: TGCGCCAGCACCCCAACAGCGGGGAACACCGGGGAGCTGTTTTTT
cdr3_aa: CASTPTAGNTGELFF

d_call: TRBD1
clone_size: few
j_call: TRBJ1-4
v_call: TRBV4-2
cdr3_nt: TGTGCCAGCACGGACAGGATTGCAACTAATGAAAAACTGTTTTTT
cdr3_aa: CASTDRIATNEKLFF

d_call: -
clone_size: few
j_call: TRBJ2-1
v_call: TRBV14
cdr3_nt: TGTGCCAGCAGCGTGGACGGTCGAAGGCAGTTCTTC
cdr3_aa: CASSVDGRRQFF

d_call: -
clone_size: -
j_call: TRBJ2-4
v_call: TRBV28
cdr3_nt: TGTGCCAGCAGTTCCTCCAGGGGGGGAAGGAACATTCAGTACTTC
cdr3_aa: CASSSSRGGRNIQYF

d_call: TRBD2
clone_size: many
j_call: TRBJ2-3
v_call: TRBV28
cdr3_nt: TGTGCCAGCAGGACCCCCGGGGGGGCAGCCGATACGCAGTATTTT
cdr3_aa: CASRTPGGAADTQYF

d_call: -
clone_size: many
j_call: TRBJ2-7
v_call: TRBV7-8
cdr3_nt: TGTGCCAGCAGCTACAGGGACGAGCAGTACTTC
cdr3_aa: CASSYRDEQYF

d_call: -
clone_size: -
j_call: TRBJ2-2
v_call: TRBV7-2
cdr3_nt: TGTGCCAGCAGCTTGACAGTGGACGGGGAGCTGTTTTTT
cdr3_aa: CASSLTVDGELFF